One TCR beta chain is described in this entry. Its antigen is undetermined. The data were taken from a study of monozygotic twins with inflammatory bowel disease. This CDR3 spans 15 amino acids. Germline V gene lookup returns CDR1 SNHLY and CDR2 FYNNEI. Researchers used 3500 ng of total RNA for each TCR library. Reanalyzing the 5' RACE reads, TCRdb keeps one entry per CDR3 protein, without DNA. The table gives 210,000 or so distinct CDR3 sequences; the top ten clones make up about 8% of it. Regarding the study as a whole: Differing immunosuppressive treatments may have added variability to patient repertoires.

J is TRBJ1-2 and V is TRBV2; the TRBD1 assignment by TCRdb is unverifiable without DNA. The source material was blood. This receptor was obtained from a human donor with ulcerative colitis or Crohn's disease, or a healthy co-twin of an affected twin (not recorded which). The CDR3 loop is CASKDRDLSNYGYTF.